This passage covers 9 T cell receptor beta chains from one sample sequenced in a study of T cells after yellow fever vaccination. TCRdb re-called the 5' RACE reads through MiXCR, storing one row per CDR3 protein. The sample contains a few hundred thousand distinct CDR3 sequences, 3.5% to 4.5% of which appear only once. Sequencing used PBMCs, obtained 5 days after the yellow fever booster vaccination. The receptors stem from a man aged 18 to 30 who received the YFV17D yellow fever vaccine.

This clonotype was picked up a small number of times. The J gene is TRBJ1-2, the V gene TRBV20-1; D remains ambiguous. Germline CDR1 reads DFQATT; CDR2 reads SNEGSKA (reference sequence). This CDR3 contains 14 residues. V was cut by 6 bases and J by 8 bases, with 22 bases left in between. The CDR3 spells CSARAELNVQGYTF. CDR3 sequence (DNA): TGCAGTGCCCGCGCAGAGTTGAACGTACAGGGCTACACCTTC.

This clonotype came up many times. The J gene is TRBJ1-1, the V gene TRBV12-3 or TRBV12-4; no clear D. The V and J ends lost 5 bases and 6 bases respectively, with 7 bases between them. The CDR3 is made up of 11 amino acids. Here the CDR3 reads CASSEGSEAFF. The CDR3 DNA reads as TGTGCCAGCAGTGAAGGTTCTGAAGCTTTCTTT.

This clonotype was seen many times. The chain links TRBV7-2 to TRBJ2-7; no clear D gene. This CDR3 is 12 amino acids long. The V end lost 4 bases, the J end lost 2 bases, and 6 bases lay between the germline ends. Germline lookup yields CDR1 SGHTA and CDR2 FQGNSA. Written as DNA, the CDR3 is TGTGCCAGCAGCTCCTTTCCCTACGAGCAGTACTTC. It codes for CASSSFPYEQYF.

The chain joins TRBV2 to TRBJ2-2; TRBD1 aligns across 11 bases. The germline CDR1 and CDR2 sequences are SNHLY and FYNNEI. CDR3 size: 16 residues. With V trimmed by 7 bases and J by 5 bases, 9 bases remained unmatched. This CDR3 reads CASTIRTGGRTGELFF. The CDR3 DNA sequence: TGTGCCAGCACCATAAGGACAGGGGGCAGGACCGGGGAGCTGTTTTTT.

This clonotype has a handful of counts. J is TRBJ2-3 and V is TRBV7-9; either TRBD1 or TRBD2 may fit D (5 bases each). The CDR3 sequence is 17 residues long. Per germline, CDR1 SEHNR and CDR2 FQNEAQ (reference sequence). With 5 bases removed from V and 2 bases from J, the gap between germline ends came to 20 bases. Written as DNA, the CDR3 is TGTGCCAGCAGCACCGGACAAGGGACGGGGTTCACAGATACGCAGTATTTT. Protein product: CASSTGQGTGFTDTQYF.

This clonotype has a count of ten or more. The V gene is TRBV5-1, the J gene TRBJ2-7; no clear D gene. CDR1 is SGHRS, CDR2 YFSETQ, per germline. This CDR3 is built from 15 residues. Trimming left V 3 bases short and J 5 bases short, with 18 bases between. The CDR3, as DNA: TGCGCCAGCAGCTATGTATCCGGGCCTGGGAACGAGCAGTACGTC. Amino acids: CASSYVSGPGNEQYV.

V and J are TRBV20-1 and TRBJ2-1; maybe TRBD2 (6 bases). The CDR3 loop spans 13 amino acids. Trimming took off 3 bases at V and 5 bases at J, with 11 bases between the two ends. Germline V gives CDR1 DFQATT, CDR2 SNEGSKA (reference sequence). CDR3 bases: TGCAGTGCTAGGCGGGGACTTAACAATGAGCAGTTCTTC. Encoded protein: CSARRGLNNEQFF.

This clonotype has a handful of counts. This chain connects TRBV18 to TRBJ1-3, with a possible D match to TRBD1 (5 bases). This CDR3 has 16 residues. Trimming removed 3 bases from V and 0 bases from J, with 12 bases in between. The V gene's germline CDR1 is KGHSH and CDR2 LQKENI. In DNA, the CDR3 is TGTGCCAGCTCACCTTCGAGGGGCCACTCTGGAAACACCATATATTTT. Residues: CASSPSRGHSGNTIYF.

The genes are TRBV6-2 or TRBV6-3 and TRBJ1-2; maybe TRBD1 (5 bases). Between the trimmed V and J ends, which lost 10 bases and 4 bases, there was a span of 19 bases. This CDR3 region has 14 residues. The germline CDR1 and CDR2 sequences are MNHEY and SVGEGT. The CDR3 DNA follows: TGTGCCACCCACTCCGGGAGACAGACCTATGGCTACACCTTC. Amino acid sequence: CATHSGRQTYGYTF.